This T cell receptor beta chain was sequenced for a study of early T cells in non-severe SARS-CoV-2 infection. For the study at large: Bulk RNA taken from unsorted whole blood was sequenced, leaving chains unpaired.

After removal of 10 bases from V and 6 bases from J, the junction contained 10 bases not matched to a gene. This CDR3 has 13 amino acids. The germline V gene has CDR1 ENHRY and CDR2 SYGVKD. Individual cDNA molecules carried attached unique molecular identifiers. TCRdb re-derived calls from the 5' RACE reads in MiXCR, one entry per CDR3 protein. Of 29,000 or so distinct CDR3 sequences in the sample, approximately 5.4% were seen once. This clonotype appeared many times. This clonotype originated in an adult who was a healthcare worker with PCR-confirmed SARS-CoV-2 infection or an uninfected control (not recorded which). The V call is TRBV10-3, the J call TRBJ1-2; 8 nucleotides match TRBD1. The sample was whole blood. Written as DNA, the CDR3 is TGTGCCAGCGGGAGACAGGGGAGGGATGGCTACACCTTC. Its translation is CASGRQGRDGYTF.